The next 26 T cell receptor beta chains were all read from a single sample in a study of T cell changes during pregnancy in multiple sclerosis. Produced via immunoSEQ multiplex PCR; TCRdb's table is partial and in-frame only. The sample lists over 40,000 clones, 88% seen once, with around 5.6% in the top ten. Sample: CD8+ T cells from peripheral blood mononuclear cells, taken after pregnancy. The source of these receptors is a female donor in good health, enrolled as a control in a pregnancy study.

The chain is built from TRBV5-1 and TRBJ1-4, with TRBD1 identical over 7 bases. V dropped 0 bases and J dropped 10; count of bases not matched to a gene: 6. The CDR3 sequence is 14 residues long. Per the germline V gene, CDR1 is SGHRS and CDR2 is YFSETQ. The CDR3 DNA is TGCGCCAGCAGCTTGGAAGGGGGCGTGGGAAAACTGTTTTTT. Translated: CASSLEGGVGKLFF.

The chain employs TRBV27 and TRBJ2-7, with a possible D match to TRBD1 (7 bases). In germline, CDR1 is MNHEY, CDR2 SMNVEV (reference sequence). This CDR3 region has 12 residues. V was cut by 3 bases and J by 6 bases, with 9 bases left in between. The CDR3 protein is CASSFQGGEQYF. The CDR3 DNA sequence: TGTGCCAGCAGTTTCCAGGGGGGCGAGCAGTACTTC.

The rearrangement uses TRBV7-9 and TRBJ2-3; D is possibly TRBD2 (6 bases). The V end lost 5 bases, the J end lost 4 bases, and 16 bases lay between the germline ends. The germline V gene has CDR1 SEHNR and CDR2 FQNEAQ (reference sequence). The CDR3 is made up of 15 amino acids. CDR3 DNA: TGTGCCAGCAGCCTCTCCGGATCGGGGGCAGATACGCAGTATTTT. Residues: CASSLSGSGADTQYF. Full variable domain (outside the CDR3, taken from reference TRBV7-9 and TRBJ2-3): DTGVSQNPRHKITKRGQNVTFRCDPISEHNRLYWYRQTLGQGPEFLTYFQNEAQLEKSRLLSDRFSAERPKGSFSTLEIQRTEQGDSAMYLCASSLSGSGADTQYFGPGTRLTVL.

The chain employs TRBV5-4 and TRBJ1-2; the D is unclear. The V gene lost 2 bases and the J gene lost 3 bases, with 8 bases spanning the gap. Germline values: CDR1 SGHNT, CDR2 YYREEE (reference sequence). The CDR3 contains 13 residues. The CDR3 nucleotides read TGTGCCAGCAGCTTTGGGGAGGACTATGGCTACACCTTC. Its translation is CASSFGEDYGYTF.

J is TRBJ1-2 and V is TRBV10-2, with D unclear. Germline V CDR1 and CDR2: WSHSY, SAAADI. The CDR3 extends over 13 amino acids. Between the trimmed V and J ends, which lost 8 bases and 8 bases, there was a span of 18 bases. As DNA, the CDR3 is TGCGCCAGCGAGGTGAAGTTGGGTAGCGGCTACACCTTC. Translating gives CASEVKLGSGYTF.

V usage is TRBV28 and J usage is TRBJ2-1; 9 nucleotides match TRBD1. The CDR3 runs 13 residues. The germline CDR1 and CDR2 sequences are MDHEN and SYDVKM. For the CDR3, the DNA is TGTGGCGCAGGGGACAGGGTCTTTTATGAGCAGTTCTTC. Translation gives CGAGDRVFYEQFF.

The rearrangement links TRBV27 to TRBJ1-5; 9 bases map to TRBD1. The CDR3 has 16 residues. V shed 6 bases, J shed 0 bases, and the junction held 6 bases outside the gene matches. The germline gives CDR1 MNHEY, CDR2 SMNVEV (reference sequence). The CDR3 DNA reads as TGTGCCAGCAGGTCCGGGACAGGGTATAGCAATCAGCCCCAGCATTTT. As protein: CASRSGTGYSNQPQHF.

A word on this clone: The germline gene is not matched at one end of the junction; a read error may be the cause. The V gene is TRBV4-3, the J gene TRBJ1-2; D remains unclear. CDR1 is LGHNA, CDR2 YSLEER, per germline. The CDR3 is 15 residues long. The CDR3 DNA reads as TGCGCCAGCAGCCATCTCCCTGCTGAAGGGAGGGAGTTCTTCTTC. Protein: CASSHLPAEGREFFF.

J is TRBJ2-1 and V is TRBV4-3; 9 nucleotides agree with TRBD1. Germline V CDR1 and CDR2: LGHNA, YSLEER. V was pared by 4 bases and J by 6 bases, with 7 bases of the junction left unmatched. The CDR3 contains 15 residues. The CDR3 spells CASSPWTGEGNEQFF. The CDR3 region has the DNA TGCGCCAGCAGCCCTTGGACAGGGGAGGGCAATGAGCAGTTCTTC.

This rearrangement joins TRBV9 to TRBJ1-1; D is unresolved. Germline CDR1 is SGDLS and CDR2 is YYNGEE. V was cut by 4 bases and J by 1 base, with 11 bases left in between. The length of the CDR3 is 14 residues. CDR3 loop: CASSPGAENTEAFF. The CDR3 DNA is TGTGCCAGCAGCCCCGGAGCAGAGAACACTGAAGCTTTCTTT.

This clone was seen at least ten times. The chain uses TRBV13 and TRBJ1-3; weak D call: TRBD1 (6 bases). Trimming pared 5 bases from V and 5 bases from J, leaving 7 bases between. CDR1 and CDR2 (germline): PRHDT, FYEKMQ (reference sequence). The CDR3 consists of 12 residues. This CDR3 is CASSRDRNTIYF. The CDR3 DNA sequence: TGTGCCAGCAGCCGGGACAGAAACACCATATATTTT. The full variable domain, in which reference TRBV13 and TRBJ1-3 provide the parts outside the CDR3, is AAGVIQSPRHLIKEKRETATLKCYPIPRHDTVYWYQQGPGQDPQFLISFYEKMQSDKGSIPDRFSAQQFSDYHSELNMSSLELGDSALYFCASSRDRNTIYFGEGSWLTVV.

This chain connects TRBV11-2 to TRBJ2-7; possible D gene TRBD1, 5 bases. The CDR3 runs 15 residues. V was clipped by 4 bases and J by 1 base, with 14 bases between them. CDR1 SGHAT and CDR2 FQNNGV come from the germline V gene. The CDR3 bases are TGTGCCAGCAGCTACCTCGACAGCAAATCCTACGAGCAGTACTTC. Translated: CASSYLDSKSYEQYF.

The chain is built from TRBV19 and TRBJ2-1, with 7 bases that match TRBD2. The CDR3 covers 15 residues. J gave up 7 bases and V 3 bases, and 9 bases lay outside the gene matches. CDR1 and CDR2 from the germline V gene are LNHDA and SQIVND (reference sequence). The CDR3 reads CASSIVAGRGNEQFF. DNA for the CDR3: TGTGCCAGTAGTATTGTGGCGGGGCGGGGGAATGAGCAGTTCTTC.

This rearrangement joins TRBV5-1 to TRBJ2-7; TRBD1 aligns across 9 bases. V lost 4 bases and J lost 3; bases outside the gene matches: 8. Germline V CDR1 and CDR2: SGHRS, YFSETQ. This CDR3 is 15 amino acids long. CDR3 nucleotides: TGCGCCAGCAGCACCTGGACAGGGGTCAACTACGAGCAGTACTTC. Its protein is CASSTWTGVNYEQYF.

The CDR3 region is CASSSGTSGGFYEQYF. For the CDR3, the DNA is TGTGCCAGCAGCTCCGGGACTAGCGGGGGCTTCTACGAGCAGTACTTC. V gene TRBV7-8 combines with J gene TRBJ2-7, with 14 positions matching TRBD2. J gave up 3 bases and V 4 bases, and 5 bases lay outside the gene matches. There are 16 residues in the CDR3. Germline loops: CDR1 SGHVS, CDR2 FQNEAQ.

The chain is built from TRBV4-1 and TRBJ2-7; 8 nucleotides match TRBD1. Germline V gene lookup returns CDR1 MGHRA and CDR2 YSYEKL. This CDR3 has 16 amino acids. With 4 bases clipped from V and 5 bases from J, the junction kept 13 bases outside the gene matches. The CDR3 DNA is TGCGCCAGCAGCCTTTCCCCGGAGGACAGGGCCGACGAGCAGTACTTC. It yields the protein CASSLSPEDRADEQYF.

This chain links TRBV19 with TRBJ1-2, with D possibly matching TRBD1 (6 bases). Trimming left V 10 bases short and J 7 bases short, with 13 bases between. CDR1 is LNHDA, CDR2 SQIVND, per germline (reference sequence). This CDR3 is built from 11 residues. The CDR3 nucleotides are TGTGCCACGCAGACAGGAGGTGGCTACACCTTC. As protein: CATQTGGGYTF. Using reference TRBV19 and TRBJ1-2 for the parts outside the CDR3, the full variable domain is DGGITQSPKYLFRKEGQNVTLSCEQNLNHDAMYWYRQDPGQGLRLIYYSQIVNDFQKGDIAEGYSVSREKKESFPLTVTSAQKNPTAFYLCATQTGGGYTFGSGTRLTVV.

V gene TRBV7-2 combines with J gene TRBJ2-2; 8 bases agree with TRBD1. The germline gives CDR1 SGHTA, CDR2 FQGNSA. V was clipped by 8 bases and J by 1 base; unmatched bases: 12. The CDR3 loop spans 17 amino acids. The CDR3 loop is CASGLPVDRENTGELFF. As DNA, the CDR3 is TGTGCCAGCGGCCTTCCCGTGGACAGGGAGAACACCGGGGAGCTGTTTTTT.

J is TRBJ2-7 and V is TRBV20-1; 7 bases map to TRBD1. Trimming removed 6 bases from V and 6 bases from J; junction bases left unmatched: 2. CDR1 is DFQATT and CDR2 is SNEGSKA in the germline V gene (reference sequence). The CDR3 is made up of 10 amino acids. CDR3 coding DNA: TGCAGTGCAACAGGGGCCGAGCAGTACTTC. This codes for CSATGAEQYF.

This clone was seen a single time. V is TRBV4-2 and J is TRBJ1-5; D is uncertain. V was clipped by 4 bases and J by 3 bases, with 7 bases between them. The length of the CDR3 is 13 residues. Germline V gene lookup returns CDR1 LGHNA and CDR2 YNFKEQ. The CDR3 bases are TGTGCCAGCAGCCCCCGAGCCAATCAGCCCCAGCATTTT. Protein: CASSPRANQPQHF.

This rearrangement joins TRBV9 to TRBJ1-2; D gene uncertain. The CDR3 sequence is 14 residues long. Germline V CDR1 and CDR2: SGDLS, YYNGEE. Trimming cost V 3 bases and J 6 bases, with 15 bases left between them. The chain's CDR3 is CASSGRGIRDGYTF. The CDR3, as DNA: TGTGCCAGCAGCGGACGCGGGATTCGCGATGGCTACACCTTC.

This chain links TRBV11-2 with TRBJ2-7; no reliable D call. The V end was cut by 0 bases, the J end by 2 bases, with 14 bases between. This CDR3 is built from 16 residues. Germline lookup yields CDR1 SGHAT and CDR2 FQNNGV. Here the CDR3 reads CASSLDEEVYTYEQYF. The CDR3 DNA follows: TGTGCCAGCAGCTTAGACGAGGAAGTTTACACCTACGAGCAGTACTTC.

The chain has TRBV28 and TRBJ1-5, with 9 bases identical to TRBD1. The germline CDR1 and CDR2 sequences are MDHEN and SYDVKM. There are 14 residues in the CDR3. The V and J ends lost 6 bases and 4 bases, in that order; junction bases with no gene match: 4. CDR3 nucleotides: TGTGCCAGCAGCACGGACAGGGGAAATCAGCCCCAGCATTTT. Its translation is CASSTDRGNQPQHF.

This rearrangement joins TRBV9 to TRBJ2-5; a possible D gene is TRBD1 (6 bases). V lost 0 bases and J lost 2, with 14 bases in between. Germline loops: CDR1 SGDLS, CDR2 YYNGEE. The CDR3 totals 16 residues. The DNA of the CDR3 is TGTGCCAGCAGCGTAGGAAGGGGCAGGGGACAAGAGACCCAGTACTTC. This encodes CASSVGRGRGQETQYF. The full variable domain, with the rest looked up from reference TRBV9 and TRBJ2-5, is DSGVTQTPKHLITATGQRVTLRCSPRSGDLSVYWYQQSLDQGLQFLIQYYNGEERAKGNILERFSAQQFPDLHSELNLSSLELGDSALYFCASSVGRGRGQETQYFGPGTRLLVL.

The J gene is TRBJ1-4, the V gene TRBV27; D might be TRBD1 (5 bases). CDR1 is MNHEY, CDR2 SMNVEV, per germline (reference sequence). There are 13 residues in the CDR3. With 4 bases removed from V and 8 bases from J, the gap between germline ends came to 11 bases. For the CDR3, the DNA is TGTGCCAGCAGTTCGGTTCAGGGAGAAAAACTGTTTTTT. Protein sequence: CASSSVQGEKLFF.

The V gene is TRBV6-6, the J gene TRBJ2-3, with D possibly TRBD2 on 5 matching bases. With 4 bases removed from V and 6 bases from J, the gap between germline ends came to 11 bases. Per germline, CDR1 MNHNY and CDR2 SVGAGI (reference sequence). CDR3 size: 13 residues. The CDR3, as DNA: TGTGCCAGCAGTTCATTTCGAGGGGATACGCAGTATTTT. Its translation is CASSSFRGDTQYF.